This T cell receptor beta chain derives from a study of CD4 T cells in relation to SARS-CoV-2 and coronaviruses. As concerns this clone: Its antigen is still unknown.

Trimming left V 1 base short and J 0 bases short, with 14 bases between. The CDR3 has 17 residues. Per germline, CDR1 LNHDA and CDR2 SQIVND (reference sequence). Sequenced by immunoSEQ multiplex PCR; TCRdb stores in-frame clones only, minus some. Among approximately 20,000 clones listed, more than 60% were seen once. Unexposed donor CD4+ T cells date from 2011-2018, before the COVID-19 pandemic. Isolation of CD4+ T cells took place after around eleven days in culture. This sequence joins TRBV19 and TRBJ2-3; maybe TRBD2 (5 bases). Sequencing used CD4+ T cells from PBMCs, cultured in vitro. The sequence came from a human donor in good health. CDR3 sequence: CASSIGYFGGSTDTQYF. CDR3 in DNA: TGTGCCAGTAGTATAGGGTATTTTGGCGGGAGCACAGATACGCAGTATTTT.